The 6 T cell receptor beta chains presented below share a single source sample, sequenced in a study of shared clonotypes between healthy human individuals. The table came from immunoSEQ multiplex PCR; TCRdb's copy has only in-frame clones and leaves some out. The sample includes nearly 500,000 clones, about three quarters of them seen just once. Sequenced input: PBMCs. These receptors were obtained from a woman aged 40 to 50 in good health. Some clones in this sample may be carry-over from other donors' samples.

This clone was picked up a small number of times. The CDR3 coding sequence is TGTGCCGGTTTAGGCGGGACCACCGGGGAGCTGTTTTTT. This gives the protein CAGLGGTTGELFF. The genes are TRBV28 and TRBJ2-2; a possible D gene is TRBD2 (6 bases). CDR1 is MDHEN and CDR2 is SYDVKM in the germline V gene. Trimming took off 11 bases at V and 4 bases at J, with 14 bases between the two ends. This CDR3 comprises 13 residues.

The gene calls are TRBV6-4 and TRBJ2-1, with a tentative D call TRBD1 (6 bases). Trimming removed 0 bases at V and 2 bases at J, with 11 bases between. The CDR3 is 16 residues long. Germline CDR1 is MRHNA and CDR2 is SNTAGT. In nucleotides, the CDR3 is TGTGCCAGCAGTGACTCAGAGGGGGTGCCCTACAATGAGCAGTTCTTC. Its translation: CASSDSEGVPYNEQFF.

This sequence joins TRBV6-1 and TRBJ1-2; D is perhaps TRBD1 (5 bases). CDR1 is MNHNS, CDR2 SASEGT, per germline. V lost 4 bases, J lost 3 bases, and 9 bases lay in between. The CDR3 runs to 13 residues. CDR3 protein: CASSASRDYGYTF. CDR3 DNA: TGTGCCAGCAGTGCTAGCAGGGACTATGGCTACACCTTC.

This rearrangement joins TRBV29-1 to TRBJ2-5, with TRBD2 matching over 9 bases. This CDR3 has 15 amino acids. Germline assignment: CDR1 SQVTM and CDR2 ANQGSEA. The trim removed 3 bases at V and 1 base at J, leaving 6 bases unmatched. The CDR3 loop reads CSVEDSGSAQETQYF. The CDR3 bases are TGCAGCGTTGAGGATAGCGGGAGCGCCCAAGAGACCCAGTACTTC.

This clone was picked up many times. The rearrangement joins TRBV7-2 to TRBJ1-1; perhaps TRBD1 as D (5 bases). The CDR3 length is 14 residues. The germline CDR1 and CDR2 sequences are SGHTA and FQGNSA. V was clipped by 5 bases and J by 6 bases, with 16 bases between them. The CDR3 here is CASSLLGGFAEAFF. The CDR3 DNA follows: TGTGCCAGCAGCCTCCTGGGGGGGTTCGCTGAAGCTTTCTTT.

The genes are TRBV10-3 and TRBJ2-1, with no clear D. The CDR3 has 13 amino acids. CDR1 is ENHRY and CDR2 is SYGVKD in the germline V gene. Trimming removed 4 bases from V and 10 bases from J, with 14 bases in between. Here the CDR3 DNA reads TGTGCCATCAGTGGGGTGCTAGGCGCAGAGCAGTTCTTC. Its protein is CAISGVLGAEQFF.